The 24 T cell receptor beta chains given below trace back to one sample, sequenced in a study of CD4 T cells in relation to SARS-CoV-2 and coronaviruses. Method: immunoSEQ multiplex PCR; TCRdb's copy keeps in-frame clones and lacks some. The repertoire holds 60,000 to 75,000 clones, roughly 93% seen once, with around 0.21% in the top ten. CD4+ T cells from unexposed donors were obtained before the COVID-19 pandemic (2011-2018). The material sequenced was naive CD4+ T cells from PBMCs. Subset meaning: naive CD4+ T cells isolated by negative enrichment. The receptors come from a human donor in good health.

The chain links TRBV27 to TRBJ2-5; D may be TRBD2 (6 bases). In germline, CDR1 is MNHEY, CDR2 SMNVEV (reference sequence). CDR3 length: 15 amino acids. Trimming took 6 bases from V and 4 from J, leaving 18 bases between them. CDR3 DNA sequence: TGTGCCAGCAGAGAGAGGTGGGGGGTTGGAGAGACCCAGTACTTC. Protein: CASRERWGVGETQYF.

This clone was counted a few times. In DNA form, the CDR3 reads TGCGCCAGCAGCTTGAGGGGGGAGGGGATCAATTCACCCCTCCACTTT. Translating gives CASSLRGEGINSPLHF. The chain combines TRBV5-1 with TRBJ1-6; tentatively, D is TRBD1 (6 bases). Trimming took 1 base from V and 7 from J, leaving 15 bases between them. The CDR3 is 16 residues long. Germline loops: CDR1 SGHRS, CDR2 YFSETQ.

This chain uses TRBV5-1 with TRBJ2-5; D is possibly TRBD1 (6 bases). Germline CDR1 reads SGHRS; CDR2 reads YFSETQ. Trimming removed 4 bases at V and 1 base at J, with 17 bases between. The CDR3 has 16 amino acids. The CDR3 nucleotides are TGCGCCAGCAGCGCTGGGACAAGGGGCTTCCAAGAGACCCAGTACTTC. Its translation: CASSAGTRGFQETQYF. The full variable domain, with the rest looked up from reference TRBV5-1 and TRBJ2-5, is KAGVTQTPRYLIKTRGQQVTLSCSPISGHRSVSWYQQTPGQGLQFLFEYFSETQRNKGNFPGRFSGRQFSNSRSEMNVSTLELGDSALYLCASSAGTRGFQETQYFGPGTRLLVL.

The J gene is TRBJ1-1, the V gene TRBV7-9; 8 bases match TRBD1. The germline V gene has CDR1 SEHNR and CDR2 FQNEAQ (reference sequence). Trimming at V came to 3 bases and at J to 8 bases, leaving 5 bases not matched to a gene. The CDR3 extends over 13 amino acids. CDR3 nucleotides: TGTGCCAGCAGCTTCAGGGGGCGACCAGAAGCTTTCTTT. It translates to CASSFRGRPEAFF.

The V call is TRBV6-5, the J call TRBJ1-1; no clear D. This CDR3 is 15 amino acids long. Trimming shortened V by 0 bases and J by 0 bases, and 8 bases separated the two germline ends. CDR1 and CDR2 (germline): MNHEY, SVGAGI. For the CDR3, the DNA is TGTGCCAGCAGTTACTCAGGCGTTGTGAACACTGAAGCTTTCTTT. It codes for CASSYSGVVNTEAFF.

The rearrangement links TRBV7-2 to TRBJ2-7, with 9 bases aligning to TRBD2. Looked up from germline, CDR1 is SGHTA and CDR2 is FQGNSA. V lost 4 bases, J lost 0 bases, and 1 base stayed unmatched. The CDR3 totals 14 residues. CDR3 amino acids: CASSSSGNSYEQYF. DNA for the CDR3: TGTGCCAGCAGCTCTAGCGGGAACTCCTACGAGCAGTACTTC.

CDR3 sequence (DNA): TGTGCCAGCAGTGAGAATACAGGGTCCGATACGCAGTATTTT. Translation: CASSENTGSDTQYF. The chain employs TRBV2 and TRBJ2-3, with D perhaps matching TRBD1 (6 bases). Germline CDR1 and CDR2: SNHLY and FYNNEI. Trimming pared 3 bases from V and 6 bases from J, leaving 13 bases between. The length of the CDR3 is 14 residues.

The V gene is TRBV7-9, the J gene TRBJ1-1; D is unresolved. V lost 6 bases and J lost 11, with 19 bases in between. CDR1 and CDR2 from the germline V gene are SEHNR and FQNEAQ (reference sequence). The CDR3 has 13 amino acids. The CDR3 nucleotides read TGTGCCAGCAGTTATGACCTCCGGGGTCCCGCTTTCTTT. Amino acids: CASSYDLRGPAFF.

V is TRBV4-1 and J is TRBJ1-1, with D hard to call. Germline CDR1 is MGHRA and CDR2 is YSYEKL. This CDR3 contains 14 residues. Trimming took off 7 bases at V and 4 bases at J, with 16 bases between the two ends. The CDR3 bases are TGCGCCAGCACTTACAGACTGGCGGGCACTGAAGCTTTCTTT. It encodes CASTYRLAGTEAFF.

This rearrangement joins TRBV2 to TRBJ2-2, with a tentative D call TRBD2 (6 bases). CDR1 is SNHLY, CDR2 FYNNEI, per germline. CDR3 length: 16 residues. With 0 bases removed from V and 0 bases from J, the gap between germline ends came to 8 bases. Written as DNA, the CDR3 is TGTGCCAGCAGTGAAGCACGGACTACGAACACCGGGGAGCTGTTTTTT. This gives the protein CASSEARTTNTGELFF.

CDR3 nucleotides: TGTGCCTGCTGCCCACTAGCTAGCACAGATACGCAGTATTTT. It is translated as CACCPLASTDTQYF. The chain carries TRBV2 and TRBJ2-3; a weak D match, TRBD2 (6 bases). V lost 11 bases and J 0 bases, leaving 15 bases between the germline ends. CDR3 length: 14 amino acids. Germline V gene lookup returns CDR1 SNHLY and CDR2 FYNNEI.

J is TRBJ1-4 and V is TRBV6-1, with D perhaps TRBD1 (5 bases). CDR1 and CDR2 from the germline V gene are MNHNS and SASEGT. The CDR3 totals 13 residues. V dropped 3 bases and J dropped 10 bases, with 12 bases sitting between them. The CDR3 bases are TGTGCCAGCAGTGAGGCAGGGTTCGGAAAACTGTTTTTT. It yields the protein CASSEAGFGKLFF.

V and J are TRBV5-1 and TRBJ1-1; D unresolved. V shed 2 bases and J shed 7 bases, with 12 bases lying between them. Germline CDR1 SGHRS, CDR2 YFSETQ. The CDR3 spans 13 residues. Here the CDR3 reads CASSLGPTGEAFF. The CDR3, as DNA: TGCGCCAGCAGCTTAGGCCCTACGGGTGAAGCTTTCTTT.

The rearrangement links TRBV28 to TRBJ2-3; D gene unclear. Trimming took off 1 base at V and 3 bases at J, with 2 bases between the two ends. This CDR3 has 12 amino acids. Germline V gene sequence: CDR1 MDHEN, CDR2 SYDVKM. CDR3 in amino acids: CASSLFTDTQYF. As DNA, the CDR3 is TGTGCCAGCAGTTTATTTACAGATACGCAGTATTTT.

The chain employs TRBV28 and TRBJ2-2; 7 positions match TRBD2. The CDR3 extends over 16 amino acids. Per germline, CDR1 MDHEN and CDR2 SYDVKM. V lost 6 bases, J lost 0 bases, and 7 bases stayed unmatched. The CDR3 loop reads CASRNPGLTNTGELFF. The DNA for the CDR3 is TGTGCCAGCAGGAATCCGGGACTAACGAACACCGGGGAGCTGTTTTTT.

This chain joins TRBV12-5 and TRBJ2-3; weak D call: TRBD2 (7 bases). V dropped 4 bases and J dropped 12 bases, with 14 bases sitting between them. The length of the CDR3 is 12 residues. Germline values: CDR1 LGHNT, CDR2 FRNRAP. CDR3 DNA sequence: TGTGCTAGTGGTTGGGGGGGGGCTCCTCAGTATTTT. This gives the protein CASGWGGAPQYF.

This clone was detected a few times. This rearrangement joins TRBV14 to TRBJ1-2; 8 bases fit TRBD1. Unmatched junction bases numbered 8, after V lost 6 bases and J lost 8 bases. This CDR3 is built from 13 residues. Germline CDR1 SGHDN, CDR2 FVKESK. Written as DNA, the CDR3 is TGTGCCAGCAGGCGGGACAGGCTGGGCGGCTACACCTTC. This gives the protein CASRRDRLGGYTF.

The chain carries TRBV5-1 and TRBJ1-1, with 7 bases lining up with TRBD1. Germline V CDR1 and CDR2: SGHRS, YFSETQ. The CDR3 is made up of 14 amino acids. J was trimmed by 2 bases and V by 4 bases; bases with no gene match: 5. CDR3: CASSLTGSNTEAFF. DNA for the CDR3: TGCGCCAGCAGCCTGACAGGGTCTAACACTGAAGCTTTCTTT.

V and J are TRBV3-1 (or the pseudogene TRBV3-2) and TRBJ1-3; no clear D gene. The CDR3 contains 14 residues. The germline V gene has CDR1 LGHDT and CDR2 YNNKEL (reference sequence). V was shortened by 4 bases and J by 4 bases, with 11 bases between the two germline ends. The CDR3 reads CASSLRTVGNTIYF. The CDR3 DNA follows: TGTGCCAGCAGCCTCAGGACCGTCGGAAACACCATATATTTT.

The V and J genes are TRBV7-3 and TRBJ2-2, with 8 bases lining up with TRBD1. J gave up 1 base and V 5 bases, and 6 bases lay outside the gene matches. Germline V gene sequence: CDR1 SGHTA, CDR2 FQGTGA. The CDR3 contains 16 residues. CDR3 region: CASSPRGRVNTGELFF. The CDR3 DNA follows: TGTGCCAGCAGCCCCAGGGGGCGTGTGAACACCGGGGAGCTGTTTTTT.

The chain combines TRBV28 with TRBJ2-1; unclear D gene. CDR3 length: 11 residues. V was trimmed by 3 bases and J by 4 bases, leaving 1 base between them. Germline V gene sequence: CDR1 MDHEN, CDR2 SYDVKM. The CDR3 nucleotides read TGTGCCAGCAGTTTTTACAATGAGCAGTTCTTC. This encodes CASSFYNEQFF. The whole variable domain, remainder taken from reference TRBV28 and TRBJ2-1, is DVKVTQSSRYLVKRTGEKVFLECVQDMDHENMFWYRQDPGLGLRLIYFSYDVKMKEKGDIPEGYSVSREKKERFSLILESASTNQTSMYLCASSFYNEQFFGPGTRLTVL.

DNA of the CDR3: TGTGCCAGCAGCGTAGAAGTCACCGGGGAGCTGTTTTTT. It is translated as CASSVEVTGELFF. The rearrangement uses TRBV9 and TRBJ2-2; no reliable D call. The ends were cut back, 0 bases at V and 4 bases at J, with 4 bases in the middle. The CDR3 spans 13 residues. The germline CDR1 and CDR2 sequences are SGDLS and YYNGEE.

Comment on this clone: One junction end disagrees with the germline gene, perhaps due to a read error. The chain joins TRBV6-1 to TRBJ1-5; D remains unclear. Germline V gene data show CDR1 as MNHNS and CDR2 as SASEGT. This CDR3 contains 14 residues. CDR3 bases: TGTGCCAGCAGCGAAGCCGTGGGAGGTTTGCCCCAGCATTTT. Translating it yields CASSEAVGGLPQHF.

In nucleotides, the CDR3 is TGCAGCGTTGTTCGTCCCTCCGAGCAGTTCTTC. This codes for CSVVRPSEQFF. The chain employs TRBV29-1 and TRBJ2-1; unclear D gene. The CDR3 sequence is 11 residues long. Trimming shortened V by 4 bases and J by 10 bases, and 11 bases separated the two germline ends. CDR1 and CDR2 (germline): SQVTM, ANQGSEA.